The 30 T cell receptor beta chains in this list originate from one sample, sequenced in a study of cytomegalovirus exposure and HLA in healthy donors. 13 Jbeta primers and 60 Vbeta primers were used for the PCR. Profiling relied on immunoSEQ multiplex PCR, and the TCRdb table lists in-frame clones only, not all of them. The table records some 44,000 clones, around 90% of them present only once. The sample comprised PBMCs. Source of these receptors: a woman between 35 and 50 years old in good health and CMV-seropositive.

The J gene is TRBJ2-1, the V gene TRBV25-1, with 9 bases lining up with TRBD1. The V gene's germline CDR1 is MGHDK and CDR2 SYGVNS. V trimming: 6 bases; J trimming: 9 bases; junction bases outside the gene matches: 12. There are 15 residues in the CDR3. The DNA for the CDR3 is TGTGCCAGCAGGGGATGGGACAGGGCGTCCCTTGAGCAGTTCTTC. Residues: CASRGWDRASLEQFF.

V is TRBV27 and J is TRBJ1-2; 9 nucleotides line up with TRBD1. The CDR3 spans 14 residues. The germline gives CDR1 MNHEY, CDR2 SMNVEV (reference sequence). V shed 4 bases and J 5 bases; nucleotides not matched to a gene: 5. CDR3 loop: CASSSAGTGYGYTF. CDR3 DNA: TGTGCCAGCAGTTCCGCCGGGACAGGGTATGGCTACACCTTC.

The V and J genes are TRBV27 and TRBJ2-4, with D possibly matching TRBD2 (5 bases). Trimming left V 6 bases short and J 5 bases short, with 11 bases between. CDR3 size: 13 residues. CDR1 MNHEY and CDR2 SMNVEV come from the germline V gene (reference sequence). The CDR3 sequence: CASRLVGQNIQYF. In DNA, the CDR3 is TGTGCCAGCAGACTAGTAGGTCAAAACATTCAGTACTTC.

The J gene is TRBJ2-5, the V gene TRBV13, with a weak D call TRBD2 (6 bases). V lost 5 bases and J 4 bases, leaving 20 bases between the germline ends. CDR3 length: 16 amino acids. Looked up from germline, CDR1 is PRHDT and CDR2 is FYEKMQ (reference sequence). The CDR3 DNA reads TGTGCCAGCAGCCTCCCGTTCGGGGGTTCGAGAGAGACCCAGTACTTC. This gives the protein CASSLPFGGSRETQYF. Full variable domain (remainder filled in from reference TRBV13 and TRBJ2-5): AAGVIQSPRHLIKEKRETATLKCYPIPRHDTVYWYQQGPGQDPQFLISFYEKMQSDKGSIPDRFSAQQFSDYHSELNMSSLELGDSALYFCASSLPFGGSRETQYFGPGTRLLVL.

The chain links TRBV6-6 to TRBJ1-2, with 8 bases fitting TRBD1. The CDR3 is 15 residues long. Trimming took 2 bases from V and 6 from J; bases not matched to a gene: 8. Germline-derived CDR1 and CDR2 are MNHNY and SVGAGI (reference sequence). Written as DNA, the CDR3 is TGTGCCAGCAGTTACAGGGATCAGGGGGCGCATGGCTACACCTTC. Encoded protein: CASSYRDQGAHGYTF.

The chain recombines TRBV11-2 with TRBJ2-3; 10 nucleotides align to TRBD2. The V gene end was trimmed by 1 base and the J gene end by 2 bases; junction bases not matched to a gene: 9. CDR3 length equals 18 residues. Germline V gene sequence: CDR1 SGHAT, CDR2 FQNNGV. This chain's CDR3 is CASSLGGQRGGLTDTQYF. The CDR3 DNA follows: TGTGCCAGCAGCTTAGGGGGGCAGCGGGGGGGGCTCACAGATACGCAGTATTTT.

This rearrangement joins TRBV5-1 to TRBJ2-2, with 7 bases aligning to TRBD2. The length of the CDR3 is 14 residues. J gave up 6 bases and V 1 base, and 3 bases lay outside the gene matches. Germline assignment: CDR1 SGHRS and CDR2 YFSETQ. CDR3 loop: CASSLSGDAGELFF. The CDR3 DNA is TGCGCCAGCAGCTTGAGCGGGGACGCCGGGGAGCTGTTTTTT. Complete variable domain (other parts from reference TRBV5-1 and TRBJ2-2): KAGVTQTPRYLIKTRGQQVTLSCSPISGHRSVSWYQQTPGQGLQFLFEYFSETQRNKGNFPGRFSGRQFSNSRSEMNVSTLELGDSALYLCASSLSGDAGELFFGEGSRLTVL.

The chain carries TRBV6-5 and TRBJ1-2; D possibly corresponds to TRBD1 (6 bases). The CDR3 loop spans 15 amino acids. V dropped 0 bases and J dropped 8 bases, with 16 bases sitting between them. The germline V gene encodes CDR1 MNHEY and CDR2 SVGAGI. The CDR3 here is CASSYSNRGTGGYTF. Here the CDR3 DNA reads TGTGCCAGCAGTTACTCGAATAGGGGGACGGGCGGCTACACCTTC.

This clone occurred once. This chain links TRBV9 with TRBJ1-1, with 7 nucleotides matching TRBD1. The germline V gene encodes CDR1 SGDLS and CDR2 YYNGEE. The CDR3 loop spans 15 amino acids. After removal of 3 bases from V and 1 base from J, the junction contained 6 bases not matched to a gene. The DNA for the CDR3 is TGTGCCAGCAGCGCTCTGGGACAGAAGAACACTGAAGCTTTCTTT. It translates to CASSALGQKNTEAFF.

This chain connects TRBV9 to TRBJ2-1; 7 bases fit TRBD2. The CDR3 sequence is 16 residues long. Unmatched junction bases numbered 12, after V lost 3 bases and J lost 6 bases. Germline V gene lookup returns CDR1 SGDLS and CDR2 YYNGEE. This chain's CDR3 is CASSAPDGAGVNEQFF. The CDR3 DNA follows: TGTGCCAGCAGCGCACCAGATGGGGCGGGAGTCAATGAGCAGTTCTTC.

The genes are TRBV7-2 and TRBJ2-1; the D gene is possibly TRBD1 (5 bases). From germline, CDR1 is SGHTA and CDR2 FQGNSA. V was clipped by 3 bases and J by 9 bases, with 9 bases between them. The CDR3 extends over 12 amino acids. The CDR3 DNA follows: TGTGCCAGCAGCTTGACAGAACTTGAGCAGTTCTTC. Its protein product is CASSLTELEQFF.

The CDR3: CASSLGLAGPNTGELFF. CDR3 DNA: TGTGCCAGCAGCCTCGGACTAGCGGGACCGAACACCGGGGAGCTGTTTTTT. The chain has TRBV9 and TRBJ2-2; TRBD2 aligns across 12 bases. The CDR3 is 17 residues long. Germline assignment: CDR1 SGDLS and CDR2 YYNGEE. J lost 0 bases, V lost 4 bases, and 4 bases had no gene match.

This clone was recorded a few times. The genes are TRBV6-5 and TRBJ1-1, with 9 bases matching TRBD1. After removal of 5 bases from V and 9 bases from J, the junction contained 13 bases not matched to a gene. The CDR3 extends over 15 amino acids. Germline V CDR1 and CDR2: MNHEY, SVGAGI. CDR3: CASSSSPGQGIKAFF. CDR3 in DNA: TGTGCCAGCAGTAGTTCGCCGGGACAGGGAATTAAAGCTTTCTTT.

CDR3 nucleotides: TGTGCCAGCAGCTTCTTGGACAGGTCCCCATACGAGCAGTACTTC. Residues: CASSFLDRSPYEQYF. This sequence joins TRBV5-6 and TRBJ2-7, with TRBD1 matching 7 bases. Germline V gene sequence: CDR1 SGHDT, CDR2 YYEEEE. The CDR3 extends over 15 amino acids. J lost 4 bases, V lost 2 bases, and 9 bases had no gene match.

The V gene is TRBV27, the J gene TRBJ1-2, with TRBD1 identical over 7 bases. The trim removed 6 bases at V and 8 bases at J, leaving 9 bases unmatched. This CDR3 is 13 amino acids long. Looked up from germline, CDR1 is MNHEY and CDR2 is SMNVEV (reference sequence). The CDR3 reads CASSKLGTEGYTF. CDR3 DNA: TGTGCCAGCAGCAAACTCGGGACAGAAGGCTACACCTTC.

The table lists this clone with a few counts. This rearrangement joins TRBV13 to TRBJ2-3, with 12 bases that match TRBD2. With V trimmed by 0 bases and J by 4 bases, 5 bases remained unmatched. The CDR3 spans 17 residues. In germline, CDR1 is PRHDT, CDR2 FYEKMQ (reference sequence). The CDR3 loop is CASSLGGTSGPADTQYF. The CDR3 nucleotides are TGTGCCAGCAGCTTAGGGGGGACTAGCGGGCCGGCAGATACGCAGTATTTT. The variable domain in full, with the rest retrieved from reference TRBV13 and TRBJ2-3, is AAGVIQSPRHLIKEKRETATLKCYPIPRHDTVYWYQQGPGQDPQFLISFYEKMQSDKGSIPDRFSAQQFSDYHSELNMSSLELGDSALYFCASSLGGTSGPADTQYFGPGTRLTVL.

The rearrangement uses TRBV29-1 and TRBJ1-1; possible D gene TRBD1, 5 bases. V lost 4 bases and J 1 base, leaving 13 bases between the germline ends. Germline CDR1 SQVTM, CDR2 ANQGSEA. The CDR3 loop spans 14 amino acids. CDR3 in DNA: TGCAGCGTTGCGAAGCTGACAGAGAACACTGAAGCTTTCTTT. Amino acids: CSVAKLTENTEAFF.

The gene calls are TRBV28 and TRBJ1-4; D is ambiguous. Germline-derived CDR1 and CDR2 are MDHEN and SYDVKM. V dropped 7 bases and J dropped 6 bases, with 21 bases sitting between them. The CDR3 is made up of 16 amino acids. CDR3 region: CASTPLVYRSDEKLFF. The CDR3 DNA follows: TGTGCCAGCACCCCCCTTGTCTACCGGTCGGATGAAAAACTGTTTTTT.

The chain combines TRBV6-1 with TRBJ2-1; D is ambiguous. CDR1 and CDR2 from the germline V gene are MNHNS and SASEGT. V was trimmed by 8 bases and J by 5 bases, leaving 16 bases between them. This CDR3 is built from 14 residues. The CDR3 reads CASRAGSSNNEQFF. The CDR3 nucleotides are TGTGCCAGCCGCGCAGGATCGTCGAACAATGAGCAGTTCTTC.

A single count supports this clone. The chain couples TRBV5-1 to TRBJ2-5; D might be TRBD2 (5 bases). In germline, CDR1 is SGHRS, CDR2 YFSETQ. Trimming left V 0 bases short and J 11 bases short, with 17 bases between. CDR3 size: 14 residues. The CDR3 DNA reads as TGCGCCAGCAGCTTGGTCTCCGGCGAGTGGGAGCAGTACTTC. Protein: CASSLVSGEWEQYF.

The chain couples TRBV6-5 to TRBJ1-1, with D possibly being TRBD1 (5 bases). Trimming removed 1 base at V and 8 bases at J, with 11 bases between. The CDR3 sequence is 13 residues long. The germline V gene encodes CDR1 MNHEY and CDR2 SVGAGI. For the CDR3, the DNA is TGTGCCAGCAGTTACTATGGGGGAGGGGAAGCTTTCTTT. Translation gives CASSYYGGGEAFF.

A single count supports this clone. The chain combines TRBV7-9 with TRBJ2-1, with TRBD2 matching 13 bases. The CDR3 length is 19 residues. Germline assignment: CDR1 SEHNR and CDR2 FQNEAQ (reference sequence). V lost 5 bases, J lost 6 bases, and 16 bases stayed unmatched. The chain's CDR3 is CASSPYGRTSGGLVNEQFF. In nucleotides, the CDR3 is TGTGCCAGCAGCCCATATGGTCGGACTAGCGGGGGCCTCGTCAATGAGCAGTTCTTC.

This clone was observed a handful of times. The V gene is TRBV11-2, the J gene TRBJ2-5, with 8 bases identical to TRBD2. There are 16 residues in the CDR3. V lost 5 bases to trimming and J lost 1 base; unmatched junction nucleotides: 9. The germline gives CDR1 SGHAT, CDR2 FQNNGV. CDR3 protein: CASSLVGLAGQETQYF. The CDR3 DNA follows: TGTGCCAGCAGCCTAGTAGGGCTAGCGGGCCAAGAGACCCAGTACTTC.

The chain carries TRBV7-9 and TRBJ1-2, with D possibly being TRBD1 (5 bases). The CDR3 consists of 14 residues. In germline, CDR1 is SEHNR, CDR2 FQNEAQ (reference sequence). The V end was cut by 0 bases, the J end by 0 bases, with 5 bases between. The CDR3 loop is CASSLATANYGYTF. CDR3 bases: TGTGCCAGCAGCTTAGCGACAGCTAACTATGGCTACACCTTC.

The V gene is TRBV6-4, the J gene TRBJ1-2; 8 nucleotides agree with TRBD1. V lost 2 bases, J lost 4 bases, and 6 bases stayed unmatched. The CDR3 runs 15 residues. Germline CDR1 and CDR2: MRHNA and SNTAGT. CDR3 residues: CASSDTDRDRYGYTF. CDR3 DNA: TGTGCCAGCAGTGACACGGACAGGGATCGCTATGGCTACACCTTC.

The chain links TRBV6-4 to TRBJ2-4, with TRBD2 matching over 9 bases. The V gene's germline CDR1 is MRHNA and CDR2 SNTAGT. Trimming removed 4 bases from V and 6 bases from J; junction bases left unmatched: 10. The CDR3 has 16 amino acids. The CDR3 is CASSVSATSGSNIQYF. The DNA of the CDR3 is TGTGCCAGCAGTGTCTCCGCGACTAGCGGCTCAAACATTCAGTACTTC.

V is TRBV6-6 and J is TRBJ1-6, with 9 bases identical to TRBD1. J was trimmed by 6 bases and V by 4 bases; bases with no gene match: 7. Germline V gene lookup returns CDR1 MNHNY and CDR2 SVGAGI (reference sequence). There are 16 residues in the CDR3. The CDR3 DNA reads TGTGCCAGCAGTTCCGGGACAGGGTCCCTTAATTCACCCCTCCACTTT. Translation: CASSSGTGSLNSPLHF.

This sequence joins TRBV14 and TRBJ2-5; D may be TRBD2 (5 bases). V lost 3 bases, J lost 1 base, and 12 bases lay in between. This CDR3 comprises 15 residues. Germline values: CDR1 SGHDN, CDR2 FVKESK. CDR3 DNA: TGTGCCAGCAGCCAGGACTTCCCGGCCCAAGAGACCCAGTACTTC. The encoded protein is CASSQDFPAQETQYF.

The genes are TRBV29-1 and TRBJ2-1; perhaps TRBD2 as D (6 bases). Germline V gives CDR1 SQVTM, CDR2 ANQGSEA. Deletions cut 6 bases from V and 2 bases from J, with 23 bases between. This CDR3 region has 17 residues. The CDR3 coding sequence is TGCAGCGTGCTTAAGATCCTGAGACTAGAGGCCTACAATGAGCAGTTCTTC. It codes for CSVLKILRLEAYNEQFF.

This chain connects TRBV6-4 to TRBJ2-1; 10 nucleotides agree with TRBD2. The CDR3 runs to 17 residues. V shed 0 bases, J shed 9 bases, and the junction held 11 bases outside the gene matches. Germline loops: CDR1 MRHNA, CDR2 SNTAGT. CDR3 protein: CASSDSNGASGSAEQFF. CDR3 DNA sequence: TGTGCCAGCAGTGACTCGAACGGGGCTAGCGGGAGTGCTGAGCAGTTCTTC.